These 26 T cell receptor beta chains were sequenced from one sample in a study of T cell responses to AZD1222 COVID-19 vaccine. Method: immunoSEQ multiplex PCR; TCRdb's copy keeps in-frame clones and lacks some. The table records about 120,000 clones, roughly 90% of them present only once. Source: peripheral blood, taken 28 days after the second dose of the MenACWY control vaccine. Receptors originate from an adult who received the MenACWY meningococcal vaccine as a control.

This clone was detected only a few times. The chain employs TRBV2 and TRBJ1-5, with no clear D. This CDR3 has 15 residues. The V end lost 3 bases, the J end lost 0 bases, and 9 bases lay between the germline ends. Germline values: CDR1 SNHLY, CDR2 FYNNEI. The CDR3 reads CASSDEGNSNQPQHF. CDR3 DNA sequence: TGTGCCAGCAGTGACGAGGGAAATAGCAATCAGCCCCAGCATTTT.

This sequence joins TRBV25-1 and TRBJ2-2; 8 bases line up with TRBD1. The CDR3 is 16 residues long. Trimming cost V 5 bases and J 6 bases; bases outside gene matches: 11. In germline, CDR1 is MGHDK, CDR2 SYGVNS. The CDR3 bases are TGTGCCAGCAGTCCCTCTCCCGGACAGGGTGCCGGGGAGCTGTTTTTT. Translating it yields CASSPSPGQGAGELFF.

The CDR3 region has the DNA TGTGCCACCAGCACCGGGGGTGAGCAGTTCTTC. Translated, it gives CATSTGGEQFF. The chain links TRBV15 to TRBJ2-1, with TRBD2 as a possible D gene (6 bases). This CDR3 spans 11 amino acids. Germline lookup yields CDR1 LNHNV and CDR2 YYDKDF (reference sequence). V was pared by 4 bases and J by 9 bases, with 7 bases between.

Comments on this clone: Mismatch with germline at one junction end may stem from a read error. The chain employs TRBV6-5 and TRBJ1-2; TRBD1 aligns across 7 bases. Germline-derived CDR1 and CDR2 are MNHEY and SVGAGI. The CDR3 contains 13 residues. CDR3 residues: CASSGSAQGGVKF. The CDR3, as DNA: TGTGCCAGCAGCGGTAGCGCGCAGGGGGGCGTCAAGTTC.

This clone was seen a handful of times. The chain combines TRBV27 with TRBJ1-5, with 11 bases fitting TRBD1. The CDR3 loop spans 16 amino acids. Trimming cost V 5 bases and J 7 bases; bases outside gene matches: 10. Germline V gene lookup returns CDR1 MNHEY and CDR2 SMNVEV (reference sequence). The CDR3 loop is CASSRRDRGVRQPQHF. The CDR3 DNA sequence: TGTGCCAGCAGTCGCCGGGACAGGGGGGTAAGGCAGCCCCAGCATTTT.

The V call is TRBV7-9, the J call TRBJ2-7, with D tentatively TRBD1 (6 bases). This CDR3 contains 14 residues. Per the germline V gene, CDR1 is SEHNR and CDR2 is FQNEAQ (reference sequence). V lost 5 bases, J lost 5 bases, and 16 bases lay in between. The CDR3 loop reads CASSHQGIWDEQYF. The CDR3 nucleotides read TGTGCCAGCAGCCATCAGGGGATTTGGGACGAGCAGTACTTC.

The rearrangement joins TRBV7-3 to TRBJ2-1; 8 nucleotides match TRBD2. Germline lookup yields CDR1 SGHTA and CDR2 FQGTGA. There are 16 residues in the CDR3. J gave up 9 bases and V 5 bases, and 15 bases lay outside the gene matches. The CDR3 sequence is CASSRRGAGEDGEQFF. CDR3 nucleotides: TGTGCCAGCAGCCGTCGCGGAGCGGGAGAGGACGGTGAGCAGTTCTTC.

The CDR3 sequence: CASSLAVTRGGETQYF. For the CDR3, the DNA is TGTGCCAGCAGCTTGGCCGTGACTAGGGGCGGGGAGACCCAGTACTTC. V gene TRBV5-4 combines with J gene TRBJ2-5, with D perhaps matching TRBD2 (6 bases). Trimming left V 0 bases short and J 5 bases short, with 17 bases between. Per germline, CDR1 SGHNT and CDR2 YYREEE (reference sequence). CDR3 length: 16 residues.

This clone has just one count. J is TRBJ2-4 and V is TRBV7-2, with 9 bases aligning to TRBD1. J gave up 1 base and V 4 bases, and 2 bases lay outside the gene matches. Germline assignment: CDR1 SGHTA and CDR2 FQGNSA. This CDR3 is built from 15 residues. Here the CDR3 reads CASSSGQGAKNIQYF. CDR3 bases: TGTGCCAGCAGCTCAGGACAGGGGGCCAAAAACATTCAGTACTTC. Variable domain in full (rest from reference TRBV7-2 and TRBJ2-4): GAGVSQSPSNKVTEKGKDVELRCDPISGHTALYWYRQSLGQGLEFLIYFQGNSAPDKSGLPSDRFSAERTGGSVSTLTIQRTQQEDSAVYLCASSSGQGAKNIQYFGAGTRLSVL.

The chain employs TRBV6-2 or TRBV6-3 and TRBJ2-7, with TRBD1 matching 7 bases. The germline gives CDR1 MNHEY, CDR2 SVGEGT. With V trimmed by 4 bases and J by 2 bases, 8 bases remained unmatched. The CDR3 extends over 15 amino acids. The CDR3 sequence is CASSSDPGTAYEQYV. CDR3 DNA: TGTGCCAGCAGTTCCGACCCCGGGACAGCCTACGAGCAGTACGTC.

Written as DNA, the CDR3 is TGTGCCAGCAGTTCCCCGGGACAGGGGAGCTCCTACGAGCAGTACTTC. The encoded protein is CASSSPGQGSSYEQYF. The rearrangement uses TRBV6-6 and TRBJ2-7; 10 nucleotides agree with TRBD1. The germline CDR1 and CDR2 sequences are MNHNY and SVGAGI (reference sequence). The V and J ends lost 4 bases and 0 bases, in that order; junction bases with no gene match: 6. The CDR3 sequence is 16 residues long.

A remark on this clone: Germline is not matched at one junction end, which may reflect a read error. This chain connects TRBV6-5 to TRBJ2-7; TRBD2 aligns across 12 bases. CDR1 and CDR2 from the germline V gene are MNHEY and SVGAGI. The CDR3 runs 15 residues. The DNA of the CDR3 is TGTGCCAGCAGTCGGACTAGCGGGGATCCCTATGAGCAGTACTTC. This encodes CASSRTSGDPYEQYF.

The chain joins TRBV14 to TRBJ1-2, with D perhaps matching TRBD1 (6 bases). V was trimmed by 7 bases and J by 4 bases, leaving 22 bases between them. The CDR3 runs 16 residues. CDR1 and CDR2 (germline): SGHDN, FVKESK. For the CDR3, the DNA is TGTGCCAGCACCCCGAACCCGACACAGGGTTTCTATGGCTACACCTTC. Protein: CASTPNPTQGFYGYTF. Variable domain in full (rest from reference TRBV14 and TRBJ1-2): EAGVTQFPSHSVIEKGQTVTLRCDPISGHDNLYWYRRVMGKEIKFLLHFVKESKQDESGMPNNRFLAERTGGTYSTLKVQPAELEDSGVYFCASTPNPTQGFYGYTFGSGTRLTVV.

The CDR3 loop is CASSTGVTQYF. Here the CDR3 DNA reads TGTGCCAGCAGCACAGGGGTGACCCAGTACTTC. The V gene is TRBV7-9, the J gene TRBJ2-5; 7 bases align to TRBD1. V shed 5 bases, J shed 7 bases, and the junction held 1 base outside the gene matches. Germline-derived CDR1 and CDR2 are SEHNR and FQNEAQ (reference sequence). The CDR3 sequence is 11 residues long. The variable domain in full, completed from reference TRBV7-9 and TRBJ2-5, reads DTGVSQNPRHKITKRGQNVTFRCDPISEHNRLYWYRQTLGQGPEFLTYFQNEAQLEKSRLLSDRFSAERPKGSFSTLEIQRTEQGDSAMYLCASSTGVTQYFGPGTRLLVL.

This chain connects TRBV29-1 to TRBJ1-6; D is ambiguous. The CDR3 is made up of 13 amino acids. Per germline, CDR1 SQVTM and CDR2 ANQGSEA. With 4 bases removed from V and 5 bases from J, the gap between germline ends came to 9 bases. The CDR3 DNA is TGCAGCGTTGGTGACGGAAATAATTCACCCCTCCACTTT. Protein sequence: CSVGDGNNSPLHF.

The J gene is TRBJ2-7, the V gene TRBV18; 7 bases fit TRBD2. V was clipped by 5 bases and J by 0 bases; unmatched bases: 10. The CDR3 is 16 amino acids. Germline values: CDR1 KGHSH, CDR2 LQKENI. Here the CDR3 DNA reads TGTGCCAGCTCAACTTCGGGGGGAGGGAGCTCCTACGAGCAGTACTTC. This sequence encodes CASSTSGGGSSYEQYF.

J is TRBJ2-7 and V is TRBV7-9; possible D gene TRBD1, 6 bases. V lost 1 base and J lost 5, with 12 bases in between. Germline V lookup: CDR1 SEHNR, CDR2 FQNEAQ (reference sequence). The length of the CDR3 is 14 residues. CDR3 nucleotides: TGTGCCAGCAGCTTAGTTCAGGGGTTCCACGAGCAGTACTTC. Its translation is CASSLVQGFHEQYF.

The J gene is TRBJ2-3, the V gene TRBV5-4; 7 nucleotides line up with TRBD2. The CDR3 consists of 15 residues. Trimming at V came to 1 base and at J to 2 bases, leaving 4 bases not matched to a gene. Germline assignment: CDR1 SGHNT and CDR2 YYREEE (reference sequence). The CDR3 sequence is CASSLWGTNTDTQYF. DNA of the CDR3: TGTGCCAGCAGCTTGTGGGGGACTAACACAGATACGCAGTATTTT.

The chain is built from TRBV18 and TRBJ2-7, with no clear D. Germline V gene data show CDR1 as KGHSH and CDR2 as LQKENI. V lost 2 bases to trimming and J lost 0 bases, with 11 bases between them. This CDR3 is 15 amino acids long. CDR3 in DNA: TGTGCCAGCTCACCAACCCCGGACGGCTCCTACGAGCAGTACGTC. Translation gives CASSPTPDGSYEQYV.

This sequence joins TRBV6-5 and TRBJ2-7; 8 nucleotides align to TRBD1. V shed 5 bases and J 2 bases; nucleotides not matched to a gene: 8. CDR3 size: 15 residues. In germline, CDR1 is MNHEY, CDR2 SVGAGI. The CDR3 DNA reads as TGTGCCAGCAGTCCGAGACAGGGGCGGGCCTACGAGCAGTACTTC. Translation gives CASSPRQGRAYEQYF.

In its sample, this clone was seen once. The chain carries TRBV30 and TRBJ1-1, with D possibly matching TRBD1 (5 bases). CDR1 and CDR2 (germline): GTSNPN, SVGIG (reference sequence). V was shortened by 0 bases and J by 6 bases, with 14 bases between the two germline ends. The CDR3 contains 14 residues. CDR3 loop: CAWSVREGEPEAFF. In DNA form, the CDR3 reads TGTGCCTGGAGTGTACGTGAAGGGGAACCTGAAGCTTTCTTT.

The chain has TRBV2 and TRBJ2-7; D possibly corresponds to TRBD1 (6 bases). The CDR3 has 13 residues. Per the germline V gene, CDR1 is SNHLY and CDR2 is FYNNEI. V was trimmed by 4 bases and J by 7 bases, leaving 14 bases between them. In DNA, the CDR3 is TGTGCCAGCAGTGGCCAGGGGAAGTGGGAGCAGTACTTC. It yields the protein CASSGQGKWEQYF.

V usage is TRBV7-9 and J usage is TRBJ1-4; 7 positions agree with TRBD1. This CDR3 region has 14 residues. Germline loops: CDR1 SEHNR, CDR2 FQNEAQ (reference sequence). V was clipped by 6 bases and J by 7 bases; unmatched bases: 8. The CDR3 region has the DNA TGTGCCAGCAGACGTTCTACAGGGGTTGAAAAACTGTTTTTT. It codes for CASRRSTGVEKLFF.

V and J are TRBV28 and TRBJ1-5; 7 nucleotides line up with TRBD1. Per germline, CDR1 MDHEN and CDR2 SYDVKM. This CDR3 spans 16 amino acids. V lost 7 bases and J lost 4; bases outside the gene matches: 13. Written as DNA, the CDR3 is TGTGCCAGCACAATTTTCACGGGACAGAATAATCAGCCCCAGCATTTT. This gives the protein CASTIFTGQNNQPQHF.

The rearrangement uses TRBV24-1 and TRBJ1-5; the match to TRBD1 covers 8 bases. The length of the CDR3 is 18 residues. From germline, CDR1 is KGHDR and CDR2 SFDVKD. Germline trimming cut 9 bases from V and 0 bases from J; bases unmatched to any gene: 15. CDR3 nucleotide sequence: TGTGCCACCTCCCAGGGGGACAGGAGACGTAATAGCAATCAGCCCCAGCATTTT. Protein sequence: CATSQGDRRRNSNQPQHF.

This chain connects TRBV6-1 to TRBJ1-2; 7 nucleotides line up with TRBD1. The CDR3 sequence is 17 residues long. Looked up from germline, CDR1 is MNHNS and CDR2 is SASEGT. J gave up 9 bases and V 3 bases, and 19 bases lay outside the gene matches. CDR3 protein: CASSDGVSGSGGGRYTF. For the CDR3, the DNA is TGTGCCAGCAGTGACGGGGTTTCAGGGTCAGGGGGTGGCCGCTACACCTTC.